This record covers a single T cell receptor (beta chain). What it binds is not known. This specimen comes from a study of cytomegalovirus exposure and HLA in healthy donors. Overall study: Inside one of the first data releases sat around 86 million unique TCRs taken from HLA-typed donors. General observations from the study: Analyses of presence/absence relied on an assumption of roughly uniform sequencing depth across donors.

The PCR contained 60 Vbeta and 13 Jbeta primers. Measured with immunoSEQ multiplex PCR; TCRdb has only the in-frame clones, and not every one. The repertoire consists of approximately 160,000 clones, with around 78% occurring once and the leading ten covering about 1.6%. The sequencing input was PBMCs. This TCR was sampled from a man aged 40-50 years in good health and CMV-seronegative.

The CDR3 sequence is CASSREPRDRADNEQFF. The CDR3 DNA is TGTGCCAGTAGTCGCGAGCCTCGGGACAGGGCGGATAATGAGCAGTTCTTC. The chain is built from TRBV19 and TRBJ2-1; 9 bases align to TRBD1. Per germline, CDR1 LNHDA and CDR2 SQIVND (reference sequence). With V trimmed by 5 bases and J by 7 bases, 15 bases remained unmatched. The CDR3 extends over 17 amino acids.